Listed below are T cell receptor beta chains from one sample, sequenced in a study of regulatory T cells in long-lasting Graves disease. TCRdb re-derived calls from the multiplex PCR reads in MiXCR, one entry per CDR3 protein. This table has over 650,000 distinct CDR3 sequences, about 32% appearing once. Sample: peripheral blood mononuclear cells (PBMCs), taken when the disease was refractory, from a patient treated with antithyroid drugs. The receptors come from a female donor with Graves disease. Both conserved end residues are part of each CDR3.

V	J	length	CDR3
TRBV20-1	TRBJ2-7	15	CSASTGLAASYEQYF
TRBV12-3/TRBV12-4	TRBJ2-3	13	CASRRASTDTQYF
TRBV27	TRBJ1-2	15	CASSPRQGVYYGYTF
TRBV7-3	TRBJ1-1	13	CASSFGAITEAFF
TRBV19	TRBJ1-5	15	CASSISDLQGMPQHF
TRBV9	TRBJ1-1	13	CASSVHSNTEAFF
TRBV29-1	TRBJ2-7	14	CSVERTTGSYEQYF
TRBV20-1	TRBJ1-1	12	CSGLLVNTEAFF
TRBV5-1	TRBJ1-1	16	CASSSRTATTVTEAFF
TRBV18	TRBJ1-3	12	CASSRNGNTIYF
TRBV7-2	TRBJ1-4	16	CASSFYQGVTNEKLFF
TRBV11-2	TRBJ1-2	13	CASSLRTGGGYTF
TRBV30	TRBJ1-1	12	CAWSGSNTEAFF
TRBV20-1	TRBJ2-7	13	CSARFQGAYEQYF
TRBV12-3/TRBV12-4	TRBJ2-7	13	CASSFGASYGQYF
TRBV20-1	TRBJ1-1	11	CSGQGIGEAFF
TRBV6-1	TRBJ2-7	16	CASSLKGRGRPYEQYF
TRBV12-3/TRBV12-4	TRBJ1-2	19	CASSPEDSPGTALGDGYTF
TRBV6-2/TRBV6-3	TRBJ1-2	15	CAGINWQTPVRGYTF
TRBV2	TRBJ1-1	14	CASSEALLNTEAFF
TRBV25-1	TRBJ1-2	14	CASSDFQLLGGYTF
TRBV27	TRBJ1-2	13	CAVHQGLNYGYTF
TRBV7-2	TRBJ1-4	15	CASSLAGRWDEKLFF
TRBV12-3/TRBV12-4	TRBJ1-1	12	CASSKGRTEAFF
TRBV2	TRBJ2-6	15	CASSQQGAGANVLTF
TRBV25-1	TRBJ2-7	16	CASSDSVGHGGKEQYF
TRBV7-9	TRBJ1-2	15	CASSSRQEVDYGYTF
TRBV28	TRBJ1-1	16	CASSLGGFLGNTEAFF
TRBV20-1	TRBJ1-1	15	CSATRGWGSSTEAFF
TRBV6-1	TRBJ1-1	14	CASIPPGSNTEAFF
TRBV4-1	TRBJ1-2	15	CASSQDKAGDYGYTF
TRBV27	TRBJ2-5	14	CASRLIAGVETQYF
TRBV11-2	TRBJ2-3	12	CASSSTVDTQYF
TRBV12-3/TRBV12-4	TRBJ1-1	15	CASSPRGGKNTEAFF
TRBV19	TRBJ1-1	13	CASIQPRGLEAFF
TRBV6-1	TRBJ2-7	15	CASSQVGTATYEQYF
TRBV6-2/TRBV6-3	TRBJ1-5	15	CASSYWGPTEQPQHF
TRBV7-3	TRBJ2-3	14	CASSLMGGTDTQYF
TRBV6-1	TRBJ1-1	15	CASINQGPSHTEAFF
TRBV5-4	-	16	CASSDSGTSGPNEQFF
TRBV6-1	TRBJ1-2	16	CASSGHIQDFNYGYTF
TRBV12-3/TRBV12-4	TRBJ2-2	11	CASRGAGELFF
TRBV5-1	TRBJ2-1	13	CASRGVGVDEQFF
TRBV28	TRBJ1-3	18	CASSLSGNLVFSGNTIYF
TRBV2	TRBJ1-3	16	CASSNPGLNSGNTIYF
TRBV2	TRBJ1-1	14	CASRYTGDDTEAFF
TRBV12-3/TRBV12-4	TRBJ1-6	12	CASRNLNSPLHF